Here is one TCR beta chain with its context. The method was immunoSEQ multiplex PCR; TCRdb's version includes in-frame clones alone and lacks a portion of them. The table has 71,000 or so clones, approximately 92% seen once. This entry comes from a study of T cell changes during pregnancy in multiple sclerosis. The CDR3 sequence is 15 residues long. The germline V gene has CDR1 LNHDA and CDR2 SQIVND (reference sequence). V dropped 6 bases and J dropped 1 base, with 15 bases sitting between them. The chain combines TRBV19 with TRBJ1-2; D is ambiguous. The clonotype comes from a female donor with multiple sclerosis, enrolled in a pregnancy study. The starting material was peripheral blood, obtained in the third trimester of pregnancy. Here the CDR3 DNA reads TGTGCCAGTAGCCCTAACGGGATAGATAACTATGGCTACACCTTC. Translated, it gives CASSPNGIDNYGYTF.